Each of the 21 T cell receptor beta chains below was sequenced from the same sample in a study of blood T cells in healthy people across ages. Using a J-beta primer mix together with a sample-barcoded 5' primer, a second PCR was run for roughly 6 to 12 cycles. TCRdb fed the 5' RACE reads into MiXCR, producing one record per CDR3 protein. The table includes around 700,000 distinct CDR3 sequences, 25% detected once. This same sample was also taken into another study, of T cells of mothers and their children.

The sample consisted of blood. The receptors derive from a boy aged 5-17 years in good health.

This clonotype has only a few counts. The rearrangement uses TRBV28 and TRBJ2-7, with 9 bases fitting TRBD2. Germline V CDR1 and CDR2: MDHEN, SYDVKM. J lost 3 bases, V lost 3 bases, and 6 bases had no gene match. This CDR3 is built from 15 residues. The DNA of the CDR3 is TGTGCCAGCAGTTTTGTGGCGGGAGGGGGCTACGAGCAGTACTTC. Translated, it gives CASSFVAGGGYEQYF.

V and J are TRBV7-4 and TRBJ1-5; the match to TRBD1 covers 11 bases. Germline V lookup: CDR1 SGHVT, CDR2 SQSDAQ. This CDR3 has 16 residues. J lost 9 bases, V lost 5 bases, and 12 bases had no gene match. The CDR3 loop reads CASSLDRTGGHRPQHF. DNA of the CDR3: TGTGCCAGCAGCCTAGACCGGACAGGGGGCCATCGGCCCCAGCATTTT.

This clonotype appeared a few times. The genes are TRBV9 and TRBJ2-7; D is perhaps TRBD1 (6 bases). The CDR3 length is 14 residues. Germline V CDR1 and CDR2: SGDLS, YYNGEE. The germline V and J ends were trimmed by 2 bases and 2 bases, with 11 bases remaining between them. CDR3 protein: CASSVLGDTYEQYF. The DNA of the CDR3 is TGTGCCAGCAGCGTGCTAGGGGACACCTACGAGCAGTACTTC.

This clonotype was counted once. In nucleotides, the CDR3 is TGTGCCAGCAGTCCCCGGGACAGGGCCGAAAGCTCCCGCGAGCAGTACTTC. Translating gives CASSPRDRAESSREQYF. This sequence joins TRBV12-3 or TRBV12-4 and TRBJ2-7; 9 bases map to TRBD1. The V segment lost 5 bases and the J segment 6 bases; nucleotides outside the gene matches: 17. The CDR3 covers 17 residues.

V usage is TRBV7-2 and J usage is TRBJ1-6; TRBD1 is a possible D gene (6 bases). Germline V gene lookup returns CDR1 SGHTA and CDR2 FQGNSA. Trimming took 6 bases from V and 11 from J, leaving 14 bases between them. The CDR3 sequence is 13 residues long. This chain's CDR3 is CASRVGGLTPLHF. The CDR3 DNA is TGTGCCAGCAGGGTGGGGGGCTTAACACCCCTCCACTTT.

The chain joins TRBV28 to TRBJ2-7; a possible D gene is TRBD1 (6 bases). This CDR3 region has 13 residues. Germline V gene data show CDR1 as MDHEN and CDR2 as SYDVKM. With 7 bases removed from V and 2 bases from J, the gap between germline ends came to 12 bases. The CDR3, as DNA: TGTGCCAGCACTGGGGGCCCGGCCTACGAGCAGTACTTC. Translating gives CASTGGPAYEQYF.

This sequence joins TRBV4-1 and TRBJ2-1; D remains ambiguous. CDR1 and CDR2 from the germline V gene are MGHRA and YSYEKL. V was shortened by 0 bases and J by 6 bases, with 12 bases between the two germline ends. CDR3 length: 15 amino acids. CDR3 in amino acids: CASSQERSGSNEQFF. The CDR3 DNA reads TGCGCCAGCAGCCAAGAACGCTCAGGTTCCAATGAGCAGTTCTTC.

This clonotype has a handful of counts. A read error may account for a junction end that differs from germline. The V and J genes are TRBV10-2 and TRBJ2-5; 8 positions match TRBD1. Germline CDR1 WSHSY, CDR2 SAAADI. The CDR3 runs 14 residues. The CDR3 loop is CASRENRGNSVLFF. The CDR3 DNA reads TGCGCCAGCAGGGAAAACAGGGGGAATTCGGTGCTGTTCTTC.

This clonotype has only a few counts. The rearrangement joins TRBV28 to TRBJ2-5, with TRBD1 matching 10 bases. The J call may be incorrect, as the DNA end agrees better with TRBJ2-1. The CDR3 has 15 residues. Germline CDR1 reads MDHEN; CDR2 reads SYDVKM. The CDR3 reads CASRGGTGAYNEQFF. The CDR3 DNA reads as TGTGCCAGCAGGGGGGGGACAGGGGCCTACAATGAGCAGTTCTTC.

This clonotype was picked up a small number of times. One end of the junction is discordant with germline, which a read error may explain. The chain uses TRBV3-1 and TRBJ2-1; maybe TRBD2 (5 bases). The CDR3 sequence is 16 residues long. From germline, CDR1 is LGHDT and CDR2 YNNKEL (reference sequence). Here the CDR3 reads CASSQDVGDYDNEQFF. CDR3 DNA: TGTGCCAGCAGCCAAGATGTCGGAGACTACGACAACGAGCAGTTCTTC.

This chain connects TRBV20-1 to TRBJ2-5, with D perhaps matching TRBD2 (6 bases). TRBJ2-1 explains the end of the DNA better; the J call may be wrong. This CDR3 has 16 residues. The germline V gene has CDR1 DFQATT and CDR2 SNEGSKA (reference sequence). CDR3 residues: CSAPHVGGSFGGEQFF. As DNA, the CDR3 is TGCAGTGCCCCGCACGTTGGAGGGAGTTTCGGTGGTGAGCAGTTCTTC.

The rearrangement joins TRBV7-9 to TRBJ2-3; tentatively, D is TRBD2 (6 bases). Per the germline V gene, CDR1 is SEHNR and CDR2 is FQNEAQ (reference sequence). The CDR3 covers 16 residues. Trimming took 7 bases from V and 4 from J, leaving 21 bases between them. The CDR3 DNA reads as TGTGCCAGCATGACTATAGCGGCCTTGCGAGCAGATACGCAGTATTTT. This gives the protein CASMTIAALRADTQYF.

This clonotype has a single count. One end of the junction is discordant with germline, which a read error may explain. The chain combines TRBV29-1 with TRBJ2-3; no clear D. Germline V gene data show CDR1 as SQVTM and CDR2 as ANQGSEA. This CDR3 spans 11 amino acids. The DNA for the CDR3 is TGCAGCGTTGAAAACCTACCGTTACAGTTCTTT. This sequence encodes CSVENLPLQFF.

The table lists this clonotype with a few counts. The chain uses TRBV10-3 and TRBJ2-7; no clear D. Germline V gene sequence: CDR1 ENHRY, CDR2 SYGVKD. The CDR3 sequence is 11 residues long. Trimming stripped 2 bases from V and 6 bases from J, with 5 bases between. The CDR3, as DNA: TGTGCCATCAGTGAGAGGCTCGAGCAGTACTTC. It is translated as CAISERLEQYF.

The chain employs TRBV29-1 and TRBJ1-2, with D perhaps TRBD1 (5 bases). This CDR3 is built from 16 residues. The germline CDR1 and CDR2 sequences are SQVTM and ANQGSEA. The V end was cut by 1 base, the J end by 4 bases, with 19 bases between. The CDR3 nucleotides are TGCAGCGTTGAAGGGCGGTTTAAAGGGCAGGGCTATGGCTACACCTTC. This gives the protein CSVEGRFKGQGYGYTF.

The chain carries TRBV20-1 and TRBJ2-1, with D possibly matching TRBD1 (6 bases). CDR3 length: 12 amino acids. The germline V and J ends were trimmed by 3 bases and 12 bases, with 15 bases remaining between them. CDR1 and CDR2 from the germline V gene are DFQATT and SNEGSKA (reference sequence). Here the CDR3 reads CSASSGTSRQFF. The CDR3 DNA reads as TGCAGTGCTAGCTCCGGGACATCCCGGCAGTTCTTC.

The chain has TRBV29-1 and TRBJ2-1; 7 nucleotides match TRBD2. Germline lookup yields CDR1 SQVTM and CDR2 ANQGSEA. This CDR3 comprises 13 residues. V was pared by 1 base and J by 14 bases, with 11 bases of the junction left unmatched. For the CDR3, the DNA is TGCAGCGTTGAAGTAGTGGGAGGGCCGGGTGAGTTCTTC. Translation gives CSVEVVGGPGEFF.

This chain's CDR3 is CASSLVMQGLSYEQYF. In nucleotides, the CDR3 is TGCGCCAGCAGCTTGGTAATGCAGGGCCTATCCTACGAGCAGTACTTC. This sequence joins TRBV5-1 and TRBJ2-7; TRBD1 might be the D (5 bases). Trimming removed 0 bases from V and 1 base from J, with 14 bases in between. Germline-derived CDR1 and CDR2 are SGHRS and YFSETQ. The length of the CDR3 is 16 residues. Full variable domain (remainder filled in from reference TRBV5-1 and TRBJ2-7): KAGVTQTPRYLIKTRGQQVTLSCSPISGHRSVSWYQQTPGQGLQFLFEYFSETQRNKGNFPGRFSGRQFSNSRSEMNVSTLELGDSALYLCASSLVMQGLSYEQYFGPGTRLTVT.

V gene TRBV7-9 combines with J gene TRBJ2-3, with a weak D call TRBD2 (5 bases). Germline V gene data show CDR1 as SEHNR and CDR2 as FQNEAQ (reference sequence). Trimming cost V 4 bases and J 2 bases, with 16 bases left between them. The CDR3 covers 16 residues. The CDR3 protein is CASSSGVSAITDTQYF. CDR3 DNA sequence: TGTGCCAGCAGCTCCGGGGTCAGCGCCATCACAGATACGCAGTATTTT.

The chain uses TRBV20-1 and TRBJ2-4, with a tentative D call TRBD1 (5 bases). V dropped 4 bases and J dropped 0 bases, with 10 bases sitting between them. Germline loops: CDR1 DFQATT, CDR2 SNEGSKA (reference sequence). The CDR3 consists of 14 residues. In nucleotides, the CDR3 is TGCAGTGCTAAAGAAGGGGAAGCCAAAAACATTCAGTACTTC. As protein: CSAKEGEAKNIQYF.

This rearrangement joins TRBV29-1 to TRBJ2-7, with D perhaps TRBD1 (5 bases). Deletions cut 6 bases from V and 0 bases from J, with 9 bases between. CDR3 size: 12 residues. Germline V lookup: CDR1 SQVTM, CDR2 ANQGSEA. The CDR3 here is CSVIDSSYEQYF. The DNA for the CDR3 is TGCAGCGTCATAGACAGCTCCTACGAGCAGTACTTC.